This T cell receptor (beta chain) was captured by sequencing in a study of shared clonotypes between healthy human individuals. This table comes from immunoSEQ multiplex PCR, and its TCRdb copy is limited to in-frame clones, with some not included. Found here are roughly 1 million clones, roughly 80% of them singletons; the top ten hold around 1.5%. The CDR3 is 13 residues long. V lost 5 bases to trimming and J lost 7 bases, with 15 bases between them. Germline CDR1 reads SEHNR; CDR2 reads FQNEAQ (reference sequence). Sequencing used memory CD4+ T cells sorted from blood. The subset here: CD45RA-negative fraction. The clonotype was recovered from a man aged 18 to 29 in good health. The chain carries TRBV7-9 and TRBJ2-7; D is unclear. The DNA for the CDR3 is TGTGCCAGCAGCCAAGCCGGGCCGTGGGAGCAGTACTTC. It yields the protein CASSQAGPWEQYF.